A single sample is the source of the 30 T cell receptor beta chains below, sequenced in a study of neoadjuvant anti-PD-1 for oral cavity cancer. Time point in this sample: after neoadjuvant nivolumab, at surgical resection. Clones were read by immunoSEQ multiplex PCR, and TCRdb kept only the in-frame ones, dropping some. The table lists 10,000 or so clones, approximately 59% of them singletons. The sequences come from PBMCs, collected after nivolumab (anti-PD-1) treatment. The receptors were gathered from a person aged 35 to 85 with oral cavity squamous cell carcinoma.

V gene TRBV5-5 combines with J gene TRBJ2-5; TRBD1 might be the D (6 bases). V shed 4 bases and J shed 5 bases, with 12 bases lying between them. The CDR3 is 13 residues long. Germline lookup yields CDR1 SGHKS and CDR2 YYEKEE (reference sequence). CDR3 in amino acids: CASSLQGRETQYF. The DNA for the CDR3 is TGTGCCAGCAGCCTACAGGGTCGCGAGACCCAGTACTTC.

This clone was seen a handful of times. The V gene is TRBV6-4, the J gene TRBJ1-1, with D maybe TRBD1 (5 bases). Trimming removed 10 bases at V and 0 bases at J, with 12 bases between. The CDR3 contains 13 residues. Looked up from germline, CDR1 is MRHNA and CDR2 is SNTAGT. CDR3 nucleotides: TGTGCCACTAGAGCAGGGTTGAACACTGAAGCTTTCTTT. This gives the protein CATRAGLNTEAFF.

The V gene is TRBV19, the J gene TRBJ2-1; D is perhaps TRBD2 (5 bases). Trimming pared 3 bases from V and 6 bases from J, leaving 12 bases between. This CDR3 has 14 residues. Per germline, CDR1 LNHDA and CDR2 SQIVND (reference sequence). As DNA, the CDR3 is TGTGCCAGTAGTATGGGCATTCGGGGCAATGAGCAGTTCTTC. Protein product: CASSMGIRGNEQFF.

The V and J genes are TRBV2 and TRBJ2-3; D is possibly TRBD2 (5 bases). Germline loops: CDR1 SNHLY, CDR2 FYNNEI. Deletions cut 3 bases from V and 2 bases from J, with 9 bases between. This CDR3 is built from 14 residues. The CDR3 nucleotides read TGTGCCAGCAGTGATCGGGGTTCCACAGATACGCAGTATTTT. It specifies CASSDRGSTDTQYF.

The rearrangement links TRBV27 to TRBJ1-6; no clear D. Trimming took 10 bases from V and 8 from J, leaving 6 bases between them. CDR1 and CDR2 (germline): MNHEY, SMNVEV (reference sequence). This CDR3 region has 10 residues. DNA of the CDR3: TGTGCCACCCGGGATTCACCCCTCCACTTT. Protein: CATRDSPLHF.

The chain uses TRBV2 and TRBJ2-4; the match to TRBD1 covers 11 bases. Losses at the gene ends were 2 bases for V and 2 bases for J; bases not matched to a gene: 14. CDR3 size: 20 residues. Germline-derived CDR1 and CDR2 are SNHLY and FYNNEI. The CDR3, as DNA: TGTGCCAGCAGTGAATCTAGGACAGGGGGCGCCCCCCGAACCAAAAACATTCAGTACTTC. It translates to CASSESRTGGAPRTKNIQYF.

The V gene is TRBV6-1, the J gene TRBJ1-2; 9 bases align to TRBD1. CDR3 length: 13 residues. CDR1 and CDR2 from the germline V gene are MNHNS and SASEGT. J lost 2 bases, V lost 10 bases, and 5 bases had no gene match. DNA for the CDR3: TGTGCCACACAGACAGGGGGGAACTATGGCTACACCTTC. It is translated as CATQTGGNYGYTF.

The rearrangement uses TRBV2 and TRBJ2-7; TRBD2 might be the D (5 bases). The CDR3 extends over 12 amino acids. Trimming shortened V by 6 bases and J by 3 bases, and 9 bases separated the two germline ends. In germline, CDR1 is SNHLY, CDR2 FYNNEI. Here the CDR3 reads CASSLTSYEQYF. For the CDR3, the DNA is TGTGCCAGCAGCCTTACTAGCTACGAGCAGTACTTC.

The V and J genes are TRBV6-1 and TRBJ2-5, with D tentatively TRBD2 (6 bases). The CDR3 spans 17 residues. The V end lost 1 base, the J end lost 3 bases, and 18 bases lay between the germline ends. Germline CDR1 reads MNHNS; CDR2 reads SASEGT. CDR3 DNA sequence: TGTGCCAGCAGTGAAGGCCGGGGGATAGCAAGGAAAGAGACCCAGTACTTC. Translated: CASSEGRGIARKETQYF.

This clone has just one count. J is TRBJ1-2 and V is TRBV15; D uncertain. The CDR3 is 15 residues long. Trimming removed 0 bases from V and 6 bases from J, with 14 bases in between. The germline CDR1 and CDR2 sequences are LNHNV and YYDKDF (reference sequence). The CDR3 DNA reads as TGTGCCACCAGCAGAGATCGGGTGGGAGGAGATGGCTACACCTTC. As protein: CATSRDRVGGDGYTF.

A single count supports this clone. The chain uses TRBV6-5 and TRBJ1-4; D not certain. CDR1 and CDR2 (germline): MNHEY, SVGAGI. The CDR3 is 15 residues long. Trimming took off 2 bases at V and 3 bases at J, with 10 bases between the two ends. In DNA form, the CDR3 reads TGTGCCAGCAGTTACCGGGGAGTCCCTAATGAAAAACTGTTTTTT. Protein sequence: CASSYRGVPNEKLFF.

By share of the sample, this clone is medium-sized. The chain uses TRBV27 and TRBJ2-1; D is perhaps TRBD1 (8 bases). This CDR3 comprises 13 residues. Trimming took 6 bases from V and 9 from J, leaving 15 bases between them. The V gene's germline CDR1 is MNHEY and CDR2 SMNVEV (reference sequence). The DNA for the CDR3 is TGTGCCAGCAGCCACAGGGGGGGAGGTGAGCAGTTCTTC. Its translation: CASSHRGGGEQFF.

This clone was observed a few times. The chain joins TRBV2 to TRBJ2-7, with unresolved D. Germline CDR1 is SNHLY and CDR2 is FYNNEI. CDR3 length equals 11 residues. Trimming cost V 3 bases and J 3 bases, with 3 bases left between them. In DNA form, the CDR3 reads TGTGCCAGCAGTGATTTCTACGAGCAGTACTTC. Protein: CASSDFYEQYF.

This clone showed up just a few times. The chain uses TRBV11-2 and TRBJ1-2, with 8 bases fitting TRBD1. V dropped 4 bases and J dropped 4; count of bases not matched to a gene: 8. Germline V CDR1 and CDR2: SGHAT, FQNNGV. The CDR3 consists of 15 residues. CDR3 protein: CASSSGTGDSYGYTF. In DNA form, the CDR3 reads TGTGCCAGCAGCTCAGGGACAGGAGACTCCTATGGCTACACCTTC. The whole variable domain, remainder taken from reference TRBV11-2 and TRBJ1-2, is EAGVAQSPRYKIIEKRQSVAFWCNPISGHATLYWYQQILGQGPKLLIQFQNNGVVDDSQLPKDRFSAERLKGVDSTLKIQPAKLEDSAVYLCASSSGTGDSYGYTFGSGTRLTVV.

The V call is TRBV7-9, the J call TRBJ2-1; 11 nucleotides agree with TRBD2. CDR1 is SEHNR, CDR2 FQNEAQ, per germline (reference sequence). The CDR3 runs 15 residues. Losses at the gene ends were 6 bases for V and 6 bases for J; bases not matched to a gene: 7. The CDR3 nucleotides are TGTGCCAGCAGTCGTACTAGCGGGAGCCGCAATGAGCAGTTCTTC. It translates to CASSRTSGSRNEQFF.

A word on this clone: An end of the junction does not agree with germline; a read error may underlie this. CDR3: CASSWGSGLTDTQYF. CDR3 nucleotides: TGTGCTAGCAGCTGGGGAAGCGGTCTCACAGATACGCAGTATTTT. This sequence joins TRBV7-7 and TRBJ2-3; perhaps TRBD2 as D (5 bases). The CDR3 runs to 15 residues. CDR1 SSHAT and CDR2 FNYEAQ come from the germline V gene (reference sequence).

The V call is TRBV6-4, the J call TRBJ1-6, with a tentative D call TRBD1 (5 bases). V was pared by 5 bases and J by 7 bases, with 12 bases between. From germline, CDR1 is MRHNA and CDR2 SNTAGT. The CDR3 contains 14 residues. The CDR3 reads CASSPTPGNSPLHF. DNA for the CDR3: TGTGCCAGCAGTCCAACCCCAGGGAATTCACCCCTCCACTTT.

The gene calls are TRBV6-6 and TRBJ2-5; TRBD2 matches at 12 bases. CDR3 length: 15 amino acids. V lost 4 bases and J lost 4; bases outside the gene matches: 4. CDR1 is MNHNY and CDR2 is SVGAGI in the germline V gene (reference sequence). The CDR3 loop reads CASSSTSGSPETQYF. The DNA for the CDR3 is TGTGCCAGCAGTTCGACTAGCGGGAGCCCAGAGACCCAGTACTTC.

The chain has TRBV28 and TRBJ1-1; D unclear. V lost 7 bases and J 6 bases, leaving 12 bases between the germline ends. Germline values: CDR1 MDHEN, CDR2 SYDVKM. There are 12 residues in the CDR3. The DNA for the CDR3 is TGTGCCAGCACTCTGGGAGGGTCTGAAGCTTTCTTT. Translation: CASTLGGSEAFF.

A single count supports this clone. The rearrangement uses TRBV5-4 and TRBJ2-7; 8 positions match TRBD1. CDR3 length equals 11 residues. Germline CDR1 and CDR2: SGHNT and YYREEE (reference sequence). V gave up 3 bases and J gave up 8 bases; unmatched junction bases: 1. The CDR3 coding sequence is TGTGCCAGCAGCTGGACAGGGAAGCAGTACTTC. This encodes CASSWTGKQYF.

The chain recombines TRBV7-2 with TRBJ1-3; no clear D gene. CDR3 length equals 16 residues. The V and J ends lost 5 bases and 2 bases respectively, with 16 bases between them. Germline CDR1 is SGHTA and CDR2 is FQGNSA. The CDR3 nucleotides read TGTGCCAGCAGCCAAGGGTCGGGTCACACTGGAAACACCATATATTTT. Encoded protein: CASSQGSGHTGNTIYF.

The chain has TRBV19 and TRBJ1-1, with 8 positions matching TRBD1. V was clipped by 5 bases and J by 5 bases; unmatched bases: 4. The CDR3 contains 13 residues. The germline V gene has CDR1 LNHDA and CDR2 SQIVND (reference sequence). CDR3 amino acids: CASSGQGWTEAFF. The CDR3 DNA reads TGTGCCAGTAGTGGACAGGGATGGACTGAAGCTTTCTTT. Full variable domain (rest looked up from reference TRBV19 and TRBJ1-1): DGGITQSPKYLFRKEGQNVTLSCEQNLNHDAMYWYRQDPGQGLRLIYYSQIVNDFQKGDIAEGYSVSREKKESFPLTVTSAQKNPTAFYLCASSGQGWTEAFFGQGTRLTVV.

The V gene is TRBV28, the J gene TRBJ1-6, with 7 bases aligning to TRBD1. CDR3 length equals 17 residues. The V gene's germline CDR1 is MDHEN and CDR2 SYDVKM. V was clipped by 3 bases and J by 5 bases; unmatched bases: 10. CDR3 sequence (DNA): TGTGCCAGCAGTTTGATTCTACAGGGGTTCGATAATTCACCCCTCCACTTT. This gives the protein CASSLILQGFDNSPLHF.

The chain recombines TRBV6-5 with TRBJ1-2, with D maybe TRBD1 (6 bases). The V and J ends lost 5 bases and 8 bases respectively, with 9 bases between them. The CDR3 sequence is 11 residues long. CDR1 is MNHEY and CDR2 is SVGAGI in the germline V gene. The CDR3 DNA reads TGTGCCAGCAGTCCAGGGGTGGGCTACACCTTC. The encoded protein is CASSPGVGYTF.

V usage is TRBV15 and J usage is TRBJ2-7; tentatively, D is TRBD1 or TRBD2 (6 bases each). The germline V gene has CDR1 LNHNV and CDR2 YYDKDF (reference sequence). The CDR3 consists of 13 residues. The germline V and J ends were trimmed by 5 bases and 0 bases, with 8 bases remaining between them. CDR3 region: CATSGGRSYEQYF. In DNA, the CDR3 is TGTGCCACCAGCGGGGGGCGCTCCTACGAGCAGTACTTC.

This chain joins TRBV5-1 and TRBJ2-1, with 8 bases aligning to TRBD2. The CDR3 is 18 residues long. The germline V gene has CDR1 SGHRS and CDR2 YFSETQ. V shed 0 bases and J 6 bases; nucleotides not matched to a gene: 14. The CDR3 loop is CASSLVPSGYSGGNEQFF. The CDR3 DNA is TGCGCCAGCAGCTTGGTTCCTAGCGGGTACAGCGGGGGCAATGAGCAGTTCTTC.

This chain links TRBV7-2 with TRBJ2-3; 12 bases are shared with TRBD2. Trimming at V came to 1 base and at J to 5 bases, leaving 4 bases not matched to a gene. Germline V gene data show CDR1 as SGHTA and CDR2 as FQGNSA. This CDR3 region has 16 residues. The CDR3 nucleotides read TGTGCCAGCAGCTTAGGGCTAGCGGGGGGGCAAGATACGCAGTATTTT. It yields the protein CASSLGLAGGQDTQYF.

The V and J genes are TRBV30 and TRBJ1-3; D gene ambiguous. V dropped 4 bases and J dropped 0 bases, with 7 bases sitting between them. Germline V gives CDR1 GTSNPN, CDR2 SVGIG (reference sequence). The CDR3 contains 13 residues. CDR3 DNA sequence: TGTGCCTGGACGACAATCTCTGGAAACACCATATATTTT. Its protein product is CAWTTISGNTIYF.

This clone is a singleton in its sample. The J gene is TRBJ2-7, the V gene TRBV7-2, with D unresolved. The V and J ends lost 5 bases and 0 bases respectively, with 11 bases between them. This CDR3 has 14 amino acids. Germline V CDR1 and CDR2: SGHTA, FQGNSA. CDR3 amino acids: CASSAVGGSYEQYF. The CDR3 nucleotides are TGTGCCAGCAGCGCGGTAGGCGGCTCCTACGAGCAGTACTTC.

This sequence joins TRBV6-1 and TRBJ1-5; unclear D gene. CDR1 MNHNS and CDR2 SASEGT come from the germline V gene. The CDR3 runs 13 residues. Trimming left V 0 bases short and J 5 bases short, with 5 bases between. Written as DNA, the CDR3 is TGTGCCAGCAGTGAAGCCTTCGATCAGCCCCAGCATTTT. It codes for CASSEAFDQPQHF.